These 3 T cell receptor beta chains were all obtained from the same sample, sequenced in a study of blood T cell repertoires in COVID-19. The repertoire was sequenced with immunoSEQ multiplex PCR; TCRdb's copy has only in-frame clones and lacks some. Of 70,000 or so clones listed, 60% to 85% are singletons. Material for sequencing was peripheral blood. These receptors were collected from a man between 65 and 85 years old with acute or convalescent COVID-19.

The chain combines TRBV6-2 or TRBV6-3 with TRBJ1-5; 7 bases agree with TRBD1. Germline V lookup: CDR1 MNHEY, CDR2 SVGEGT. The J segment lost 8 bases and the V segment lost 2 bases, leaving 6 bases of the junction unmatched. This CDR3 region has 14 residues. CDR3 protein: CASSYIRGLEPQHF. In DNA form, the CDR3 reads TGTGCCAGCAGTTACATCAGGGGGTTGGAGCCCCAGCATTTT.

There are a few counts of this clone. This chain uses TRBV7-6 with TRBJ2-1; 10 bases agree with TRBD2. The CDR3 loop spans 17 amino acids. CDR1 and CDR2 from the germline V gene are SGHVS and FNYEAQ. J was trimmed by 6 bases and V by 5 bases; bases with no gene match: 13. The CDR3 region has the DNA TGTGCCAGCAGCGGCGGACTAGCGGATGACGGGGGCAATGAGCAGTTCTTC. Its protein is CASSGGLADDGGNEQFF.

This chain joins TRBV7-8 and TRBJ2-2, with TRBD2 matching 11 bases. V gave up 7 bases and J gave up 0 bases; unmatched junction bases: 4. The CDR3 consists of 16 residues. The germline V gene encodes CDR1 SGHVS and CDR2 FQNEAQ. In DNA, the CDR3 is TGTGCCAGCATCGAACTAGCGGGAGCGAACACCGGGGAGCTGTTTTTT. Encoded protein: CASIELAGANTGELFF. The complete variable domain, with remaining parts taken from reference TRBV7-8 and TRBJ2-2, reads GAGVSQSPRYKVAKRGQDVALRCDPISGHVSLFWYQQALGQGPEFLTYFQNEAQLDKSGLPSDRFFAERPEGSVSTLKIQRTQQEDSAVYLCASIELAGANTGELFFGEGSRLTVL.